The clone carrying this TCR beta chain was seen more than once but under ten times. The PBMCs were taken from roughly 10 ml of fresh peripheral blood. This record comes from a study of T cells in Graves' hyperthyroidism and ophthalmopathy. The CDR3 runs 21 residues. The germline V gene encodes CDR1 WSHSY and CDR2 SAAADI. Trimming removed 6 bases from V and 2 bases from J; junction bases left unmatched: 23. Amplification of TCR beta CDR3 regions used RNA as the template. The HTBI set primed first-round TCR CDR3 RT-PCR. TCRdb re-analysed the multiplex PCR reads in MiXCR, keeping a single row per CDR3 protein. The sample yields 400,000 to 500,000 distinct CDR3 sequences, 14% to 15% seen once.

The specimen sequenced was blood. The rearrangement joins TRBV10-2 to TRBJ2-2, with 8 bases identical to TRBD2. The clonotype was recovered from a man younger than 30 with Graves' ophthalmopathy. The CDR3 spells CASSDRGGSGSHLRNTGELFF. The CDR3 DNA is TGCGCCAGCAGCGACAGAGGAGGAAGCGGGAGTCATCTAAGAAACACCGGGGAGCTGTTTTTT.